This TCR beta chain is from a study of Graves' ophthalmopathy and Graves' hyperthyroidism. Comments on this clonotype: Its matching antigen is unknown.

Study conclusions and caveats: Appearing in blood as well were most expanded thyroid clonotypes above 0.001 frequency.

The study amplified TCR beta CDR3 regions using RNA transcripts. Amplification began with first-round RT-PCR using HTBI primers, then second-round multiplex PCR was performed. One entry per CDR3 protein, called by TCRdb with MiXCR from the multiplex PCR reads. The sample yields roughly 600,000 distinct CDR3 sequences, under 45% seen once. What was sequenced was peripheral blood or thyroid tissue (not recorded which). The origin of this receptor is an adult man with Graves' hyperthyroidism.

The CDR3 DNA reads as TGTGCCAGTAGTATCCGGACTAGCACCTACGAGCAGTACTTC. Translated: CASSIRTSTYEQYF. The chain carries TRBV19 and TRBJ2-7, with 8 bases matching TRBD2. Germline-derived CDR1 and CDR2 are LNHDA and SQIVND (reference sequence). Trimming took 3 bases from V and 2 from J; bases not matched to a gene: 3. The CDR3 extends over 14 amino acids.